The 5 T cell receptor beta chains listed next were all sequenced from one sample in a study of blood T cell repertoires in COVID-19. TCRdb's copy holds only in-frame clones and misses some; the assay was immunoSEQ multiplex PCR. The sample holds about 230,000 clones, about 86% seen once. Sequences were obtained from PBMCs or T cells enriched from blood (not recorded which). Source of these receptors: a woman aged 45-60 years in a cohort exposed to, infected with or recovered from COVID-19 (not recorded which).

V gene TRBV4-3 combines with J gene TRBJ2-3; 9 positions agree with TRBD2. The CDR3 runs to 19 residues. CDR1 is LGHNA, CDR2 YSLEER, per germline. V gave up 0 bases and J gave up 3 bases; unmatched junction bases: 13. CDR3 DNA sequence: TGCGCCAGCAGCCAAGATCCGGCGGGGGGGCCCCTAGCAACAGATACGCAGTATTTT. Translated: CASSQDPAGGPLATDTQYF.

The rearrangement joins TRBV5-1 to TRBJ2-5; D unresolved. Germline V gene data show CDR1 as SGHRS and CDR2 as YFSETQ. The CDR3 contains 12 residues. Trimming took 1 base from V and 5 from J, leaving 6 bases between them. For the CDR3, the DNA is TGCGCCAGCAGCTTGAATAGCGAGACCCAGTACTTC. Translation gives CASSLNSETQYF.

The V and J genes are TRBV4-2 and TRBJ1-2; D is ambiguous. The CDR3 length is 13 residues. Germline V gene data show CDR1 as LGHNA and CDR2 as YNFKEQ. V dropped 3 bases and J dropped 8 bases, with 13 bases sitting between them. The CDR3 bases are TGTGCCAGCAGCCAGGGCAGCCTCTTAGGCTACACCTTC. As protein: CASSQGSLLGYTF.

In this sample, this clone turned up once. J is TRBJ2-1 and V is TRBV5-1, with TRBD1 as a possible D gene (5 bases). The CDR3 has 14 residues. Looked up from germline, CDR1 is SGHRS and CDR2 is YFSETQ. The V and J ends lost 5 bases and 7 bases respectively, with 16 bases between them. The CDR3 region is CASRGRGSGNEQFF. Here the CDR3 DNA reads TGCGCCAGCAGAGGAAGGGGCTCCGGGAATGAGCAGTTCTTC.

In this sample, this clone turned up once. V is TRBV19 and J is TRBJ1-6; a weak D match, TRBD1 (5 bases). Trimming took 5 bases from V and 7 from J, leaving 15 bases between them. This CDR3 has 15 residues. Germline CDR1 is LNHDA and CDR2 is SQIVND (reference sequence). The CDR3 DNA reads TGTGCCAGTAGTTATACCGCGACAGCAAATTCACCCCTCCACTTT. Translated, it gives CASSYTATANSPLHF.